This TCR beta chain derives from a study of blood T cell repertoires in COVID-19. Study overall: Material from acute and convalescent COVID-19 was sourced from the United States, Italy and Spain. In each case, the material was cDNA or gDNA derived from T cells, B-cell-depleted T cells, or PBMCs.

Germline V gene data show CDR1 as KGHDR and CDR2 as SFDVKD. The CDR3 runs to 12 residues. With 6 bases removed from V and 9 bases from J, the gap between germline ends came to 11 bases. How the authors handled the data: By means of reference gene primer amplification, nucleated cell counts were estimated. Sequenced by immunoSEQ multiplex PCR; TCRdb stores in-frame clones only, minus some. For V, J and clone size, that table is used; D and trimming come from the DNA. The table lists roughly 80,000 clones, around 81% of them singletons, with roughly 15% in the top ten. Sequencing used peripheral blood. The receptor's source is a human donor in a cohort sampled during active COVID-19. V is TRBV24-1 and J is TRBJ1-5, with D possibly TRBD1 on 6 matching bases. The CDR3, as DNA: TGTGCCACCAGTCCCGGGGGGCGGCCCCAGCATTTT. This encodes CATSPGGRPQHF.